This entry is about one T cell receptor (beta chain). The antigen is not known. A single record per CDR3 protein comes from TCRdb applying MiXCR to the reads. The data contain around 310,000 distinct CDR3 sequences, roughly a sixth of them singletons. This sample was included in a study of T cell repertoires in cytomegalovirus infection. Whole-study context: Public TCR beta signatures indicated both CMV infection and matching HLA type.

Trimming left V 2 bases short and J 8 bases short, with 7 bases between. This CDR3 has 12 amino acids. The study, taken as a whole, reports: In two of eight donors, the top clonotype was HLA-C-restricted CMV-specific. Identification of carriers of CMV plus the relevant HLA was achieved through cumulative public TCR beta family frequency.

This sequence was found in a human donor in good health (CMV status not recorded). Some clones in this sample may be carry-over from other donors' samples. Material: PBMCs. The chain uses TRBV12-3 or TRBV12-4 and TRBJ1-5, with a tentative D call TRBD1 (5 bases). Here the CDR3 reads CASSLQGKPQHF. The CDR3 DNA follows: TGTGCCAGCAGTTTACAGGGAAAGCCCCAGCATTTT.